A selection of T cell receptor beta chains follows, all from one sample in a study of control samples from healthy donors and cancer patients. The assay was immunoSEQ multiplex PCR, and TCRdb's table has in-frame clones only and misses some. The table includes approximately 170,000 clones, around 89% detected once. The sequenced sample was blood. These receptors were collected from a woman aged 45-65 years in good health. CDR3s include the opening cysteine and the closing phenylalanine or tryptophan. Fields, in order: J gene, D gene, clone size, V gene, CDR3 protein, CDR3 DNA. The D gene is left open where the match is weak. Expanded clones are given a class, and other clones once, few, many or no size at all.

>TRBJ2-2|TRBD2|-|TRBV7-2
CASSSREAGVVGELFF
TGTGCCAGCAGCTCGAGAGAGGCGGGGGTAGTCGGGGAGCTGTTTTTT
>TRBJ2-3|TRBD2|-|TRBV7-2
CASSPLVGAGSTDTQYF
TGTGCCAGCAGCCCATTAGTGGGAGCGGGGAGCACAGATACGCAGTATTTT
>TRBJ1-1|-|-|TRBV5-1
CASSFQKNTEAFF
TGCGCCAGCAGCTTTCAGAAGAACACTGAAGCTTTCTTT
>TRBJ1-1|TRBD1|-|TRBV14
CASSQDAGGGTEAFF
TGTGCCAGCAGCCAAGACGCAGGGGGCGGGACTGAAGCTTTCTTT
>TRBJ1-2|TRBD1|-|TRBV28
CASTPDSRGTAYGYTF
TGTGCCAGCACCCCCGATTCCCGGGGGACAGCCTATGGCTACACCTTC
>TRBJ1-6|TRBD1|-|TRBV10-3
CAISAGTGSRSPLHF
TGTGCCATCAGCGCCGGGACAGGGTCTCGATCACCCCTCCACTTT
>TRBJ2-1|-|-|TRBV25-1
CASSADGYNEQFF
TGTGCCAGCAGTGCGGACGGCTACAATGAGCAGTTCTTC
>TRBJ2-7|TRBD1|-|TRBV5-1
CASSGRVWDRDTYEQYF
TGCGCCAGCAGCGGGAGGGTTTGGGACAGGGACACCTACGAGCAGTACTTC
>TRBJ1-1|-|-|TRBV18
CASSPGGDTEAFF
TGTGCCAGCTCACCAGGGGGCGACACTGAAGCTTTCTTT
>TRBJ1-1|-|-|TRBV6-5
CASSSRTSRAFF
TGTGCCAGCAGTTCCCGGACTTCTAGAGCTTTCTTT
>TRBJ2-7|TRBD1|-|TRBV18
CASSPGTGVWEQYF
TGTGCCAGCTCTCCCGGGACAGGCGTATGGGAGCAGTACTTC
>TRBJ2-1|-|-|TRBV19
CASSIVLGRARKEQFF
TGTGCCAGTAGTATAGTCCTCGGCCGCGCCCGGAAGGAGCAGTTCTTC
>TRBJ1-6|-|-|TRBV18
CASSDTSHSPLHF
TGTGCCAGCTCCGACACTTCCCATTCACCCCTCCACTTT
>TRBJ1-2|TRBD1|-|TRBV7-2
CASSLTGFGYTF
TGTGCCAGCAGCTTGACAGGGTTTGGCTACACCTTC
>TRBJ2-7|-|-|TRBV29-1
CSILDGTYEQYF
TGCAGCATACTGGACGGTACCTACGAGCAGTACTTC
>TRBJ2-1|TRBD2|once|TRBV6-2/TRBV6-3
CASSSSASGSIYEQFF
TGTGCCAGCAGTTCCTCCGCTAGCGGGAGTATCTATGAGCAGTTCTTC
>TRBJ1-1|-|-|TRBV6-2/TRBV6-3
CASSYSGGNTEAFF
TGTGCCAGCAGTTACTCGGGGGGGAACACTGAAGCTTTCTTT
>TRBJ1-1|-|-|TRBV2
CASRGHLEETEAFF
TGTGCCAGCAGGGGACACTTGGAAGAAACTGAAGCTTTCTTT
>TRBJ1-1|-|once|TRBV18
CASSPLGRTSGTEAFF
TGTGCCAGCTCACCCTTAGGGAGGACATCGGGCACTGAAGCTTTCTTT
>TRBJ1-4|-|-|TRBV6-5
CASGRGFNEKLFF
TGTGCCAGCGGGAGGGGTTTTAATGAAAAACTGTTTTTT
>TRBJ1-2|-|-|TRBV27
CASSFVPRGGNGYTF
TGTGCCAGCAGTTTCGTCCCTCGAGGAGGTAATGGCTACACCTTC